This entry describes one TCR beta chain. Which antigen it targets is not known. Base-call qualities are not available, and no considerably larger clone is one nucleotide away. This sample was included in a study of cytomegalovirus exposure and HLA in healthy donors (dated by TCRdb to the late 2010s). For the wider study: In an earlier analysis of approximately 500 of the donors, 250 to 350 Gb of sequence data and 117 million unique TCR beta sequences from roughly 200 million T cells were reported. An early release covering roughly 640 HLA-typed donors comprised 300 to 350 gigabases of sequencing data and tens of millions of unique TCR sequences. Of the roughly 400 genotyped donors, 81% fell in the genetic ancestry cluster associated with self-reported Caucasian donors. The study was designed to test whether signatures of past pathogen exposure could be identified by cataloging public T cell receptors. The study used immunosequencing to profile the T cell repertoires of 600 to 850 subjects and linked those repertoires to cytomegalovirus serostatus. Along with the 666-subject first cohort, a separate validation cohort of some 130 different subjects was used. High-throughput TCR immunosequencing, statistical association of individual TCRs with disease status, and machine learning were combined to predict cytomegalovirus infection status. A later analysis re-analyzed previously published TCR beta repertoires from 600 to 850 donors and added high-resolution HLA genotyping to study TCR occurrence patterns. The later analysis used no new phenotypic data to find candidate immune exposures, relying instead on TCR beta sequences and their occurrence across donors. An earlier analysis of 450 to 750 of the donors used high-throughput TCR beta sequencing to judge whether each TCR beta V gene segment behaved as functional or pseudogenic. Alongside the repertoire data, information on donor age, sex, ethnicity and CMV serostatus was compiled. In a later genetic analysis, genome-wide SNP genotypes for about 65% of the 666 donors were used, and that subset was treated as a discovery cohort. All discovery cohort repertoires had been generated using a single sequencing platform. HLA typing included class I and class II loci at four-digit resolution. Typing coverage differed by locus: A, B, C, DRB1 and DQB1 were typed in about 629-640 donors, DQA1 in roughly 500, DPA1 in around 600, and DPB1 in approximately 450. Five DR-DQ haplotypes were treated as single units for association and clustering because of strong linkage in the cohort. Among 350 to 400 genotyped donors of the cohort, an average of about 240,000 unique TCR beta nucleotide sequences were sequenced per donor, roughly 18% of them non-productive.

Findings and caveats that apply to the study as a whole: The classifier was reported to diagnose cytomegalovirus status with high specificity and sensitivity in both the original cohort and the validation cohort. A cluster of highly shared sequence variants was judged likely to be a technical artifact of the sequencing pipeline. In a later analysis, HLA-associated TCR beta chains were found to be more clonally expanded and to have lower generation probabilities than equally common non-associated chains. In a later analysis, some 18,000 TCR beta sequences were associated with specific HLA alleles at a false discovery rate of 0.05. Strong co-occurrence of HLA alleles, especially DR and DQ, made assigning TCR associations to individual alleles difficult. The presence/absence analyses assumed that sequencing depth was roughly uniform across donors, and that assumption may not be true. According to the authors, the approach could potentially be generalized to other disease states and immunological phenotypes. According to a later analysis, TCR association rates differed among HLA loci, with DRB1 alleles showing the most associated TCRs and HLA-C alleles showing the fewest. Correlated functional status among segregating V segments might reflect linkage disequilibrium, but an unknown experimental factor could not be ruled out. The study listed 150 to 200 TCR beta chains as associated with cytomegalovirus. Broadly in line with IMGT annotations, most TCR beta V segments showed up in productive rearrangements about 87% or about 30% of the time in an earlier analysis of about 500 of the donors. Most TCR sequences were observed very rarely across donors, whereas some public TCRs were present in many individuals. In this cohort, only TCR beta chains were sequenced, and detectable features were limited by the absence of alpha or paired-chain data. The 87-base-pair reads could not distinguish some IMGT-functional V segments, including TRBV6-2 and TRBV6-3, so those segments were excluded. A later analysis found that most CMV-associated TCR beta chains appeared HLA-restricted, with HLA associations seemingly driven largely by CMV exposure. In a later genetic analysis, a missense DCLRE1C variant was associated with V-gene and J-gene trimming of TCR beta chains, and the association was replicated in an independent cohort. The only immune exposure information available for the cohort was CMV serostatus. Because some donors lacked HLA typing at each locus, the association tests relied only on the typed subset. Several of the top co-occurrence clusters appeared to be linked to parvovirus B19, influenza, CMV and Epstein-Barr virus, according to a later analysis. A further reported finding was that TCR beta sequences accurately predicted the HLA-A and HLA-B alleles for most subjects in the first cohort. Three of the identified cytomegalovirus-associated TCR beta chains were confirmed in vitro to be specific for cytomegalovirus antigens. The earlier analysis of approximately 560 of the donors excluded around 17 rarely observed V segments, including chromosome 9 orphons, because counts were too low. A later genetic analysis reported fewer N-insertions in productive TCRs among donors in an Asian-associated ancestry cluster than the approximately 670-donor mean.

The cohort consisted of 600 to 750 healthy bone marrow donors. At the time of sampling, every cohort member was nominally healthy, though immune exposures that went unrecorded were likely present. The donor was CMV seropositive and belonged to the group of about 290 seropositive cohort members. A peripheral blood sample was provided by each donor, and peripheral blood mononuclear cells were used for TCR beta sequencing. Genomic DNA was extracted from the blood cell samples with the Qiagen DNeasy Blood Extraction Kit. From cysteine to phenylalanine, the CDR3 is 13 amino acids long. The CDR3 DNA has 39 bases and is translated from base 1. According to the germline V gene, CDR1 reads SQVTM and CDR2 reads ANQGSEA. V has 6 bases trimmed and J has 4 bases trimmed; junction bases matching no gene number 8. Preparation of the library involved the immunoSEQ multiplex PCR assay. The multiplex PCR relied on a mix of 60 forward primers for TCR Vbeta segments and 13 reverse primers for TCR Jbeta segments. Amplification of the CDR3 region of rearranged TCR beta genes was performed with a multiplex PCR assay on genomic DNA. The Illumina HiSeq System was used to sequence the amplified TCR beta libraries as 87-base-pair reads. Regarding the original processing steps: A later analysis tallied about 77 million unique TCR beta chains across the 550 to 850 repertoires, and 10 million to 11 million of those chains were shared by two or more donors. A nearest-neighbor algorithm error-corrected the raw reads and collapsed the reads into unique sequences, merging closely related sequences to remove PCR and sequencing errors. Alignment of CDR3 sequences to IMGT reference sequences was used to assign V, D and J gene segments. For a sequence to be retained, a match of at least six nucleotides to both a V gene segment and a J gene segment was required. A rearrangement was called productive if the CDR3 had no stop codons and remained in frame with V and J, and every other rearrangement was called non-productive. CDR3 was defined according to IMGT convention as the region running from the second conserved V-encoded cysteine to the conserved J-encoded phenylalanine. The earlier analysis of 500 to 600 of the donors excluded sequences that lacked an unambiguous match to a single V gene segment. In an earlier analysis of some 590 of the donors, a V segment was called functional when productive rearrangements were above 56.7%, and segregating when the standard deviation between donors exceeded 5%. A statistical classification framework was built to diagnose cytomegalovirus status from the catalog of TCR beta chain sequences. V and J gene assignment, in a later analysis, came from comparing TCR nucleotide sequences with IMGT/GENE-DB human TR gene sequences. Using the TCRdist pipeline, a later analysis assigned CDR3 sequences along with most-parsimonious VDJ recombination scenarios. In a later analysis, each TCR beta chain was defined by its CDR3 amino acid sequence together with its V-gene family, and reads lacking a unique V-gene family were excluded. A later analysis removed 550 to 700 highly shared, low-generation-probability nucleotide sequences to deal with suspected cross-contamination and a sequencing artifact. In a later analysis, a clonal expansion index was calculated for each public chain from normalized within-repertoire ranks of inferred template counts. A later analysis computed generation probabilities with a VDJ recombination model fitted to out-of-frame rearrangements, and checked the results against IGoR. Hypergeometric tests were used in a later analysis to score TCR-TCR, TCR-HLA and TCR-CMV co-occurrence, with a repertoire-size bias correction applied to the TCR pairs. False discovery rates were estimated in a later analysis by permuting HLA or CMV assignments 20 times. In a later analysis, co-occurring TCRs were grouped with DBSCAN, and TCRdist sequence similarity was added when clustering was performed within HLA-allele-positive subsets. For co-occurrence clustering, repertoires with fewer than 30,000 or more than 120,000 public chains were excluded, along with four to six repertoires with anomalous nucleotide sharing. The source is immuneACCESS, and TCRdb retained only in-frame sequences with V and J called. Part of the clones is not carried over; for the studies checked, unresolved V genes explain less than half of this, and the remainder is unexplained. V and J calls and clone size follow that table, whereas D and trimming were derived from the DNA. The sample includes approximately 190,000 clones, with roughly 76% observed a single time. 2% to 2.5% of the sample lies in the top ten.

The clonotype was recovered from a woman aged 30 to 39 in good health and CMV-seropositive. The chain is encoded by TRBV29-1 joined to TRBJ1-2, and 7 junctional nucleotides match TRBD1. Material for sequencing was PBMCs. The nucleotides read TGCAGCGTCCGGGGACAGCGTTTCTATGGCTACACCTTC. Its protein is CSVRGQRFYGYTF.